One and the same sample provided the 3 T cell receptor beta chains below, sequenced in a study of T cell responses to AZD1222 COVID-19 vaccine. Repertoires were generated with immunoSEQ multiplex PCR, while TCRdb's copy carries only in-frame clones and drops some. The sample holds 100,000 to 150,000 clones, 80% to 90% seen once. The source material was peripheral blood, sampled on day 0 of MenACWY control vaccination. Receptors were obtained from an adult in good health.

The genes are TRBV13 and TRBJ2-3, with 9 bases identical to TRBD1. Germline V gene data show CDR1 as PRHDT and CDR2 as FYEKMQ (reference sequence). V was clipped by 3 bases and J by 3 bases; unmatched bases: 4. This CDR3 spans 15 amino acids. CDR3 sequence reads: CASSFDRGATDTQYF. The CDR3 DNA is TGTGCCAGCAGCTTCGACAGGGGGGCTACAGATACGCAGTATTTT.

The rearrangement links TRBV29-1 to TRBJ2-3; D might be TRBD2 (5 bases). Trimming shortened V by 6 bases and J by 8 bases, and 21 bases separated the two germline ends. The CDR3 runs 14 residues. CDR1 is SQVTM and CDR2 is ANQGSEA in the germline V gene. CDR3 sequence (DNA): TGCAGCGTAGTTAGGACTGACCTCCCGGGTACGCAGTATTTT. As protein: CSVVRTDLPGTQYF.

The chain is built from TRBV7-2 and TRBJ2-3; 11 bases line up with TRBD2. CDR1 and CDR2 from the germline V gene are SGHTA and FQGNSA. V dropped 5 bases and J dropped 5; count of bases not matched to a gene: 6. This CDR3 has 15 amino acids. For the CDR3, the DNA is TGTGCCAGCAGCCTGGGACTAGCGGAGGGAGATACGCAGTATTTT. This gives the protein CASSLGLAEGDTQYF.